One T cell receptor (beta chain) is described in this entry. This clone was found once. No antigen is known for it. No quality values exist for individual bases; no much larger clone is one base distant. Counted from cysteine to phenylalanine, this CDR3 has 15 amino acids. CDR3 DNA only is kept here, 45 bases in frame from base 1. The germline V gene yields KGHSH for CDR1 and LQKENI for CDR2. Trimming accounts for 4 bases at V and 7 bases at J, while the number of junction bases matched to no gene is 10. The data stem from a study of control samples from healthy donors and cancer patients (dated by TCRdb to the early 2020s). The library was produced with the immunoSEQ multiplex PCR assay. Drawn from immuneACCESS, this table holds only the in-frame rearrangements with V and J called that TCRdb kept. Clones are partly lost; checked studies trace under half to an unresolved V gene and leave the rest unexplained. This sample lists 150,000 to 200,000 clones; just over 95% were detected once. Over 1% of the sample belongs to the ten largest clones.

Sequencing was performed on blood. The receptor's source is a woman aged 25 to 39 in good health. The rearrangement joined TRBV18 to TRBJ1-5; TRBD1 lines up with 7 middle nucleotides. The CDR3 sequence is CASSHSTGKAQPQHF. The bases read TGTGCCAGCTCACATTCGACAGGGAAGGCACAGCCCCAGCATTTT.